Following are 15 T cell receptor beta chains from one sample sequenced in a study of shared clonotypes between healthy human individuals. Profiling relied on immunoSEQ multiplex PCR, and the TCRdb table lists in-frame clones only, not all of them. This sample carries over a million clones, about 76% of them seen once, and the ten largest clones take about 1.5%. Sequenced material: memory CD4+ T cells sorted from blood. Subset noted: CD45RA-negative fraction. These receptors were obtained from a man between 18 and 35 years old in good health.

The chain has TRBV5-5 and TRBJ2-1; maybe TRBD2 (6 bases). CDR3 length: 15 amino acids. Germline lookup yields CDR1 SGHKS and CDR2 YYEKEE (reference sequence). V was trimmed by 7 bases and J by 6 bases, leaving 20 bases between them. The CDR3, as DNA: TGTGCCAGCGCCTTGTTGATAGCGGCAACCAATGAGCAGTTCTTC. Protein sequence: CASALLIAATNEQFF.

In this sample, this clone turned up a few times. Here the CDR3 reads CASRDRVVNSPLHF. CDR3 DNA sequence: TGTGCCAGCCGGGACAGGGTTGTAAATTCACCCCTCCACTTT. The V call is TRBV2, the J call TRBJ1-6, with 9 bases matching TRBD1. Trimming removed 8 bases from V and 7 bases from J; junction bases left unmatched: 6. CDR3 length: 14 amino acids. CDR1 SNHLY and CDR2 FYNNEI come from the germline V gene.

The CDR3 DNA follows: TGTGCCAGCAGTCCGCCGCGTAGCGGGGGGGCGACAGATACGCAGTATTTT. This codes for CASSPPRSGGATDTQYF. The V call is TRBV2, the J call TRBJ2-3; 11 bases align to TRBD2. The CDR3 loop spans 17 amino acids. Germline lookup yields CDR1 SNHLY and CDR2 FYNNEI. The junction had 10 bases not matched to a gene; V was cut back by 5 bases and J by 3 bases.

The rearrangement uses TRBV7-9 and TRBJ2-3; possibly TRBD1 or TRBD2 for D (5 bases each). Trimming removed 3 bases from V and 4 bases from J, with 11 bases in between. Germline V gene sequence: CDR1 SEHNR, CDR2 FQNEAQ (reference sequence). The CDR3 loop spans 14 amino acids. The CDR3 is CASSLMGVADTQYF. The CDR3 nucleotides are TGTGCCAGCAGCTTGATGGGGGTGGCAGATACGCAGTATTTT.

The V and J genes are TRBV7-9 and TRBJ2-5, with 7 bases lining up with TRBD1. Germline CDR1 reads SEHNR; CDR2 reads FQNEAQ (reference sequence). J gave up 4 bases and V 3 bases, and 8 bases lay outside the gene matches. The CDR3 has 15 amino acids. Here the CDR3 reads CASSFGSGGPETQYF. CDR3 nucleotide sequence: TGTGCCAGCAGCTTCGGTTCAGGGGGTCCAGAGACCCAGTACTTC. The variable domain in full, completed from reference TRBV7-9 and TRBJ2-5, reads DTGVSQNPRHKITKRGQNVTFRCDPISEHNRLYWYRQTLGQGPEFLTYFQNEAQLEKSRLLSDRFSAERPKGSFSTLEIQRTEQGDSAMYLCASSFGSGGPETQYFGPGTRLLVL.

Comment on this clone: Different DNA sequences within this sample yield the same CDR3. This chain connects TRBV11-3 to TRBJ2-3, with D unresolved. The CDR3 has 12 amino acids. CDR1 and CDR2 (germline): SGHNT, YENEEA. V lost 5 bases and J lost 5, with 8 bases in between. As DNA, the CDR3 is TGTGCCAGCAGCCCCAACGGAGATACGCAGTATTTT. As protein: CASSPNGDTQYF.

This chain joins TRBV27 and TRBJ1-4, with no clear D. The CDR3 contains 13 residues. The V end was cut by 7 bases, the J end by 8 bases, with 14 bases between. Looked up from germline, CDR1 is MNHEY and CDR2 is SMNVEV (reference sequence). Here the CDR3 reads CASTARPGEKLFF. For the CDR3, the DNA is TGTGCCAGCACGGCCCGGCCAGGAGAAAAACTGTTTTTT.

This chain connects TRBV5-4 to TRBJ1-2; the match to TRBD1 covers 7 bases. The trim removed 4 bases at V and 2 bases at J, leaving 2 bases unmatched. Germline CDR1 SGHNT, CDR2 YYREEE (reference sequence). The length of the CDR3 is 13 residues. The CDR3 region is CASSAGQNYGYTF. CDR3 DNA: TGTGCCAGCAGCGCGGGACAGAACTATGGCTACACCTTC.

This chain joins TRBV25-1 and TRBJ2-5; maybe TRBD2 (6 bases). CDR3 size: 16 residues. The germline V gene has CDR1 MGHDK and CDR2 SYGVNS. Trimming cost V 3 bases and J 3 bases, with 17 bases left between them. The CDR3 region has the DNA TGTGCCAGCAGTGAGTCCGTACCCAGGGAGGAAGAGACCCAGTACTTC. Its translation is CASSESVPREEETQYF.

This rearrangement joins TRBV6-5 to TRBJ2-7, with D unclear. The CDR3 spans 13 residues. The V end was cut by 2 bases, the J end by 3 bases, with 8 bases between. Germline V lookup: CDR1 MNHEY, CDR2 SVGAGI. The CDR3 loop is CASSYQRFYEQYF. CDR3 bases: TGTGCCAGCAGTTACCAGAGGTTCTACGAGCAGTACTTC.

This clone has only a few counts. The gene calls are TRBV11-3 and TRBJ2-7, with D possibly matching TRBD2 (6 bases). V was trimmed by 5 bases and J by 6 bases, leaving 11 bases between them. Looked up from germline, CDR1 is SGHNT and CDR2 is YENEEA. The CDR3 is made up of 12 amino acids. The CDR3 here is CASSPQGGEQYF. In DNA, the CDR3 is TGTGCCAGCAGCCCTCAGGGAGGCGAGCAGTACTTC.

This clone was counted only a few times. The chain recombines TRBV10-1 with TRBJ2-1, with D hard to call. V lost 8 bases to trimming and J lost 9 bases, with 17 bases between them. This CDR3 has 13 residues. The germline CDR1 and CDR2 sequences are WNHNN and SYGVQD (reference sequence). In DNA, the CDR3 is TGCGCCAGCTCCACTAACCTCCCAGCTGAGCAGTTCTTC. It translates to CASSTNLPAEQFF.

A word on this clone: A much more abundant neighbour one base away suggests this may be a read error. CDR3 DNA: TGTGCCAGCAGCTTAGGTAGCGGGGGGGGCTACGAGCAGTACTTC. This sequence encodes CASSLGSGGGYEQYF. The chain couples TRBV11-2 to TRBJ2-7; 11 nucleotides line up with TRBD2. The CDR3 has 15 residues. Losses at the gene ends were 1 base for V and 3 bases for J; bases not matched to a gene: 2. The germline V gene has CDR1 SGHAT and CDR2 FQNNGV.

The chain employs TRBV5-4 and TRBJ2-1, with D possibly being TRBD1 (5 bases). The CDR3 is 14 amino acids. Germline lookup yields CDR1 SGHNT and CDR2 YYREEE (reference sequence). Trimming took 2 bases from V and 8 from J, leaving 14 bases between them. The CDR3 region is CASSFTRVVHEQFF. The CDR3 coding sequence is TGTGCCAGCAGCTTTACCAGGGTAGTACATGAGCAGTTCTTC. Together with reference TRBV5-4 and TRBJ2-1, the CDR3 gives the full variable domain: ETGVTQSPTHLIKTRGQQVTLRCSSQSGHNTVSWYQQALGQGPQFIFQYYREEENGRGNFPPRFSGLQFPNYSSELNVNALELDDSALYLCASSFTRVVHEQFFGPGTRLTVL.

The table lists this clone with a few counts. The chain recombines TRBV30 with TRBJ1-1; TRBD1 agrees at 7 bases. This CDR3 has 12 amino acids. Germline V gives CDR1 GTSNPN, CDR2 SVGIG (reference sequence). The junction had 4 bases not matched to a gene; V was cut back by 3 bases and J by 6 bases. CDR3 residues: CAWSPTGAEAFF. The CDR3 bases are TGTGCCTGGAGCCCCACAGGGGCTGAAGCTTTCTTT.